This TCR beta chain was sequenced during a study of type 1 and type 2 diabetes patients. Genomic DNA was the PCR template. The TCR beta CDR3 region was amplified using 30 forward and 13 reverse primers. Via MiXCR, TCRdb re-called the multiplex PCR reads, giving one row per CDR3 protein. The sample shows 280,000 or so distinct CDR3 sequences, around 47% of them seen only once. No donor had another autoimmune disease or recent infection within four weeks. V lost 5 bases, J lost 9 bases, and 10 bases stayed unmatched. The germline CDR1 and CDR2 sequences are DFQATT and SNEGSKA (reference sequence). The CDR3 loop spans 13 amino acids.

The receptor's source is a man between 18 and 35 years old with type 2 diabetes. Sequenced input: peripheral blood mononuclear cells (PBMCs). The J gene is TRBJ2-1, the V gene TRBV20-1; 7 nucleotides align to TRBD2. The DNA of the CDR3 is TGCAGTGCTTTTAGGGGCGGGAGTGGTGAGCAGTTCTTC. Its translation is CSAFRGGSGEQFF.